What follows describes a single T cell receptor beta chain. Its specificity is unknown. These data are taken from a study of T cell responses to AZD1222 COVID-19 vaccine. Study-wide findings and caveats: With two AZD1222 doses given, Spike-specific TCR breadth and depth both rose. Baseline serology detected seropositivity in only six AZD1222 recipients.

Germline V lookup: CDR1 MDHEN, CDR2 SYDVKM. This CDR3 region has 17 residues. Losses at the gene ends were 3 bases for V and 4 bases for J; bases not matched to a gene: 9. Using immunoSEQ multiplex PCR, the repertoire was profiled, and TCRdb retains in-frame clones only, with some absent. The data contain around 140,000 clones, approximately 90% of them singletons. Source: peripheral blood, taken on day 0 of AZD1222 vaccination. The chain couples TRBV28 to TRBJ2-2; 9 bases map to TRBD1. The clonotype comes from an adult in good health. CDR3 bases: TGTGCCAGCAGTTTCCAAACCGGGACAGGGTTCACCGGGGAGCTGTTTTTT. Protein product: CASSFQTGTGFTGELFF.